This T cell receptor (beta chain) was identified in a study of CD8 T cells in ankylosing spondylitis. With respect to this clonotype: No antigen is known for it.

Findings of the study overall: Clones linked to disease were reported to show significant enrichment in matched ankylosing spondylitis synovial fluid. Several of the motif variants were reported before in synovial fluid and blood from reactive arthritis. What seemed typical of ankylosing spondylitis blood was a TCR beta motif built from eight highly homologous variants.

This CDR3 comprises 15 residues. The germline gives CDR1 DFQATT, CDR2 SNEGSKA (reference sequence). The V gene end was trimmed by 6 bases and the J gene end by 2 bases; junction bases not matched to a gene: 11. Using quantitative 5'-RACE with molecular barcodes, the authors made TCR beta libraries. MiXCR was run by TCRdb on the 5' RACE reads, yielding one entry per CDR3 protein. The table has 390,000 or so distinct CDR3 sequences, about a fifth seen once. The source of this sequence is a male donor with ankylosing spondylitis. This chain connects TRBV20-1 to TRBJ2-7; 9 positions match TRBD2. What was sequenced was blood, either unsorted or a sorted T cell fraction (not recorded which). CDR3 in DNA: TGCAGTGCCAGCCCCCAGACTAGCGGTGCCTACGAGCAGTACTTC. Its translation is CSASPQTSGAYEQYF.